The rows below give T cell receptor beta chains drawn from one sample of a study of T cell repertoires in cytomegalovirus infection. Via MiXCR, TCRdb re-called the reads, giving one row per CDR3 protein. The sample includes about 190,000 distinct CDR3 sequences, roughly 9.8% of them seen just once. The source material was PBMCs. These receptors came from a human donor in good health (CMV status not recorded). Some clones in this sample may be carry-over from other donors' samples. The CDR3 runs from the conserved cysteine through the conserved F or W. A D gene is named only where the DNA matches it firmly. Clone size appears in some rows only: once, few, many, or a class for an expanded clone.

abundance,d_gene,v_gene,j_gene,CDR3aa,CDR3nt
many,-,TRBV7-2,TRBJ2-2,CASSLTRGRSLTGELFF,TGTGCCAGCAGCTTAACGCGGGGGCGGTCTCTCACCGGGGAGCTGTTTTTT
many,TRBD1,TRBV7-2,TRBJ1-2,CASSSHPGQFNYGYTF,TGTGCCAGCAGCTCCCACCCGGGACAGTTTAACTATGGCTACACCTTC
many,-,TRBV12-3/TRBV12-4,TRBJ2-6,CASSPPLGRTSGANVLTF,TGTGCCAGCAGTCCTCCACTAGGACGGACTTCTGGGGCCAACGTCCTGACTTTC
many,-,TRBV7-2,TRBJ1-1,CASSLQGGVTEAFF,TGTGCCAGCAGCTTACAGGGTGGAGTCACTGAAGCTTTCTTT
many,-,TRBV5-4,TRBJ2-1,CASSYRGENNEQFF,TGTGCCAGCAGCTACCGCGGAGAGAACAATGAGCAGTTCTTC
many,TRBD1,TRBV7-2,TRBJ2-5,CASRTTGGQETQYF,TGTGCCAGCAGAACTACAGGGGGTCAAGAGACCCAGTACTTC
few,-,TRBV7-7,TRBJ2-7,CASSLDRGSSYEQYF,TGTGCCAGCAGCTTAGATCGCGGCAGCTCCTACGAGCAGTACTTC
many,-,TRBV25-1,TRBJ1-1,CASRGGVTEAFF,TGTGCCAGCAGGGGGGGGGTTACTGAAGCTTTCTTT
many,TRBD1,TRBV7-2,TRBJ2-3,CASSPDRGTDTQYF,TGTGCCAGCAGCCCGGACAGGGGAACAGATACGCAGTATTTT
many,-,TRBV7-2,TRBJ1-6,CASSVQGLSNSPLHF,TGTGCCAGCAGCGTGCAGGGTTTGAGTAATTCACCCCTCCACTTT
many,-,TRBV10-3,TRBJ1-1,CAISESTFMNTEAFF,TGTGCCATCAGTGAGTCGACGTTTATGAACACTGAAGCTTTCTTT
many,-,TRBV3-1,TRBJ2-7,CASSQGPSVNHEQYF,TGTGCCAGCAGCCAAGGGCCTTCGGTAAACCACGAGCAGTACTTC
-,-,TRBV12-3/TRBV12-4,TRBJ2-7,CASSAPGTEQYF,TGTGCCAGCAGCGCCCCGGGGACCGAGCAGTACTTC
many,-,TRBV5-5,TRBJ2-3,CASSLGDLDSTDTQYF,TGTGCCAGCAGCTTGGGAGACCTTGATAGCACAGATACGCAGTATTTT
few,-,TRBV2,TRBJ1-4,CASSRGTNEKLFF,TGTGCCAGCAGCCGGGGAACGAATGAAAAACTGTTTTTT
many,-,TRBV7-8,TRBJ1-1,CASSLRQGIKNTEAFF,TGTGCCAGCAGCTTACGGCAGGGTATAAAGAACACTGAAGCTTTCTTT
many,-,TRBV7-9,TRBJ1-2,CASSLGPGFGYTF,TGTGCCAGCAGCTTAGGACCGGGGTTCGGCTACACCTTC
many,-,TRBV7-2,TRBJ2-1,CASSLRVEQFF,TGTGCCAGCAGCCTTCGGGTTGAGCAGTTCTTC
many,-,TRBV29-1,TRBJ2-1,CSVEGVFGGAYNEQFF,TGCAGCGTTGAGGGAGTTTTCGGCGGAGCGTACAATGAGCAGTTCTTC
few,TRBD2,TRBV7-3,TRBJ2-3,CASSPTRTRSDTQYF,TGTGCCAGCAGCCCTACACGGACTAGATCGGATACGCAGTATTTT
few,-,TRBV29-1,TRBJ2-3,CSVDRRSTDTQYF,TGCAGCGTTGACAGGCGGAGCACAGATACGCAGTATTTT
-,TRBD1,TRBV4-1,TRBJ2-6,CASSRTGTGDGANVLTF,TGCGCCAGCAGCCGGACCGGGACAGGGGACGGGGCCAACGTCCTGACTTTC
many,TRBD1,TRBV28,TRBJ2-5,CASRLTGGETQYF,TGTGCCAGCAGGCTAACAGGGGGAGAGACCCAGTACTTC
many,-,TRBV7-8,TRBJ1-5,CASSLEEAGNQPQHF,TGTGCCAGCAGCTTAGAGGAGGCAGGGAATCAGCCCCAGCATTTT
many,-,TRBV7-2,TRBJ1-2,CASSLVSSLSGYTF,TGTGCCAGCAGCTTAGTCTCCAGCTTGAGTGGCTACACCTTC
many,-,TRBV7-2,TRBJ2-7,CASGKDYEQYF,TGTGCCAGCGGTAAAGACTACGAGCAGTACTTC
few,TRBD1,TRBV12-3/TRBV12-4,TRBJ2-3,CASIRTGARDTQYF,TGTGCCAGCATTCGGACAGGGGCGAGAGATACGCAGTATTTT
few,-,TRBV5-1,TRBJ2-7,CASRVANYEQYF,TGCGCCAGCAGGGTGGCTAACTACGAGCAGTACTTC
few,TRBD1,TRBV20-1,TRBJ2-3,CSASYTGGADTQYF,TGCAGTGCTAGCTACACAGGGGGCGCAGATACGCAGTATTTT
many,-,TRBV7-2,TRBJ1-1,CASSLTGSGGAYTEAFF,TGTGCCAGCAGCTTAACAGGATCGGGGGGCGCCTACACTGAAGCTTTCTTT
few,-,TRBV20-1,TRBJ2-1,CSAREGAGGIYEQFF,TGCAGTGCCCGAGAAGGGGCCGGGGGTATATATGAGCAGTTCTTC
-,TRBD2,TRBV7-2,TRBJ2-3,CASSSGLAGNTDTQYF,TGTGCCAGCAGCTCGGGACTAGCGGGAAACACAGATACGCAGTATTTT
few,-,TRBV7-6,TRBJ1-2,CASSTIKEYYGYTF,TGTGCCAGCAGCACTATTAAGGAGTACTATGGCTACACCTTC
-,-,TRBV6-2/TRBV6-3,TRBJ2-3,CASRERGLAASTDTQYF,TGTGCCAGCAGAGAGCGCGGGTTGGCGGCAAGCACAGATACGCAGTATTTT
many,TRBD1,TRBV27,TRBJ2-7,CASRQGVYEQYF,TGTGCCAGCAGACAGGGGGTCTACGAGCAGTACTTC
few,-,TRBV29-1,TRBJ2-3,CSVFGGTDTQYF,TGCAGCGTCTTCGGTGGCACAGATACGCAGTATTTT